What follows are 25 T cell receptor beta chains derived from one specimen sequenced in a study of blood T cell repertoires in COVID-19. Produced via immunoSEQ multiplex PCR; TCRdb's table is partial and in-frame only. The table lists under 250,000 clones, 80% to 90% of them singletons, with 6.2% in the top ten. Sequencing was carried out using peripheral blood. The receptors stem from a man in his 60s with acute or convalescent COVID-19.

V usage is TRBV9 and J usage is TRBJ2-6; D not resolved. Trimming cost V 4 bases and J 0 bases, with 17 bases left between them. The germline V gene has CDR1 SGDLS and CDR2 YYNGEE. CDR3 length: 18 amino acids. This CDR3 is CASSSMTLPGSGANVLTF. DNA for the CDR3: TGTGCCAGCAGCTCCATGACTCTACCCGGCTCTGGGGCCAACGTCCTGACTTTC.

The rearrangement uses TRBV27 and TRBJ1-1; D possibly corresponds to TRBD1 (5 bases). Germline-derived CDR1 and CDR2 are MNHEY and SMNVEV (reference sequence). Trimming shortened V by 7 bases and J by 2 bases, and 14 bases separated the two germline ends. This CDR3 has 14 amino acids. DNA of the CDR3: TGTGCCAGCACCCACAACGGGGGTAACACTGAAGCTTTCTTT. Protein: CASTHNGGNTEAFF.

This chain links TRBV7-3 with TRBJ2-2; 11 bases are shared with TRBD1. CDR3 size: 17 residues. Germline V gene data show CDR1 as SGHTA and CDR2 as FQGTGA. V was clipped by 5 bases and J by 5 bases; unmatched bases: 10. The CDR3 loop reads CASSPYGQGARTGELFF. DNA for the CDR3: TGTGCCAGCAGCCCGTACGGACAGGGGGCGAGGACCGGGGAGCTGTTTTTT.

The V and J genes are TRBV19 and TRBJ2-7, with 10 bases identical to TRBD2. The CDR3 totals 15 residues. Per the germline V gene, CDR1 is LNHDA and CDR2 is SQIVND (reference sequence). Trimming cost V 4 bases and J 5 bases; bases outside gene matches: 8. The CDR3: CASSSTSGKFDEQYF. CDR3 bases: TGTGCCAGTAGTAGCACTAGCGGGAAGTTCGACGAGCAGTACTTC. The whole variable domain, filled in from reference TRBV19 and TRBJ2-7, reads DGGITQSPKYLFRKEGQNVTLSCEQNLNHDAMYWYRQDPGQGLRLIYYSQIVNDFQKGDIAEGYSVSREKKESFPLTVTSAQKNPTAFYLCASSSTSGKFDEQYFGPGTRLTVT.

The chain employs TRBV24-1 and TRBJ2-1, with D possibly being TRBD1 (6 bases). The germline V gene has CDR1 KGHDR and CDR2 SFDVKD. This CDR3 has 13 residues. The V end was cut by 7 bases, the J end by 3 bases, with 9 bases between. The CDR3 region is CATSRGGYNEQFF. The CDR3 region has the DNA TGTGCCACCAGCCGAGGGGGCTACAATGAGCAGTTCTTC.

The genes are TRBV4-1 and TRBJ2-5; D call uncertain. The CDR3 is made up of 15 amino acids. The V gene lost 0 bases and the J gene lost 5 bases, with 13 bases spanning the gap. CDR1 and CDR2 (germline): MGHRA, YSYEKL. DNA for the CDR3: TGCGCCAGCAGCCAAGATATGGCACAGTGGGAGACCCAGTACTTC. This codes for CASSQDMAQWETQYF.

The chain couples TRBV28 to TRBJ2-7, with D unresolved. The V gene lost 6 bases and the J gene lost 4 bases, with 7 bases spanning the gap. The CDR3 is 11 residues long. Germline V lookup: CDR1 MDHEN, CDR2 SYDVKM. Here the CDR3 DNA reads TGTGCCAGCAGCCCACAATACGAGCAGTACTTC. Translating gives CASSPQYEQYF.

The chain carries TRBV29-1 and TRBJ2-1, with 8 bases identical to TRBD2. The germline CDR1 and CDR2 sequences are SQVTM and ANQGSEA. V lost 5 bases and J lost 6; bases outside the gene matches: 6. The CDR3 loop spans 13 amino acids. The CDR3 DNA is TGCAGCGTTTCCTACCTAGCGGGCAATGAGCAGTTCTTC. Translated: CSVSYLAGNEQFF.

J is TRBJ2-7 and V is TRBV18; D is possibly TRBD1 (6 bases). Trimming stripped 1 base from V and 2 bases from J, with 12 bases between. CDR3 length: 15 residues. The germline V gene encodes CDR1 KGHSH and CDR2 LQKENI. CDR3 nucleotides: TGTGCCAGCTCACCACTGGACAGCCCGACCTACGAGCAGTACTTC. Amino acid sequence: CASSPLDSPTYEQYF.

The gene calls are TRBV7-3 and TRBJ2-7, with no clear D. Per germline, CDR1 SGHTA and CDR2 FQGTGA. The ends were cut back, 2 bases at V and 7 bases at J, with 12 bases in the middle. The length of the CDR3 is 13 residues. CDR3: CASSLGPRREQYF. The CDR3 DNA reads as TGTGCCAGCAGCTTAGGTCCGCGTCGAGAGCAGTACTTC.

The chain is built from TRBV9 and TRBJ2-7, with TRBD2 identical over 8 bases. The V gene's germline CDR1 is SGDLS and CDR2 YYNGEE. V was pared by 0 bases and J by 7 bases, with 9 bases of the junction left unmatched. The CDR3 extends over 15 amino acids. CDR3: CASSVDGRAVVEQYF. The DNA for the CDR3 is TGTGCCAGCAGCGTAGACGGGAGGGCCGTAGTGGAGCAGTACTTC.

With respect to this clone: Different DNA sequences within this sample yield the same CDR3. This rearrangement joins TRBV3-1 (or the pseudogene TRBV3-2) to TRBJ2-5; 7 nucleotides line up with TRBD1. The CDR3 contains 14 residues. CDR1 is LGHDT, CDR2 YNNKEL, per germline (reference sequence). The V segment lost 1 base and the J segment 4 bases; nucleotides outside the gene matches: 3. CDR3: CASSQGGGRETQYF. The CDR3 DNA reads TGTGCCAGCAGCCAAGGAGGGGGCCGAGAGACCCAGTACTTC.

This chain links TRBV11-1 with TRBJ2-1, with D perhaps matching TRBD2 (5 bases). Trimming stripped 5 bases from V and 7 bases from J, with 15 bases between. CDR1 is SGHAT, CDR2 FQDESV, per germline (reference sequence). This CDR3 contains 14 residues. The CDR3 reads CASSVQRSRNEQFF. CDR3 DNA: TGTGCCAGCAGCGTCCAGCGGTCTCGGAATGAGCAGTTCTTC.

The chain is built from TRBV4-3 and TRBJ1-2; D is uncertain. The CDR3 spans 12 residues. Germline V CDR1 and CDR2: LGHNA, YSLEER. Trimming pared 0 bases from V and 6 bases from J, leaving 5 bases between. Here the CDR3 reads CASSQDRHGYTF. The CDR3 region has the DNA TGCGCCAGCAGCCAAGACAGGCATGGCTACACCTTC.

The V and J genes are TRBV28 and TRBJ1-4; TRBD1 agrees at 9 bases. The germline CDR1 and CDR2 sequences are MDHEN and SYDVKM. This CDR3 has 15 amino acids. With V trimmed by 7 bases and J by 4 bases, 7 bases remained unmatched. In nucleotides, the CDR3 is TGTGCCAGCAAGGATTCGGGACAGGGTAATGAAAAACTGTTTTTT. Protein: CASKDSGQGNEKLFF.

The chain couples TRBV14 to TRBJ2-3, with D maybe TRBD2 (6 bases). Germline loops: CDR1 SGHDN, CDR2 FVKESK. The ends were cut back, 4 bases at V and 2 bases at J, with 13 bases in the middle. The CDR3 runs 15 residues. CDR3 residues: CASSRLREPTDTQYF. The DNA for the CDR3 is TGTGCCAGCAGCCGTTTACGGGAGCCCACAGATACGCAGTATTTT.

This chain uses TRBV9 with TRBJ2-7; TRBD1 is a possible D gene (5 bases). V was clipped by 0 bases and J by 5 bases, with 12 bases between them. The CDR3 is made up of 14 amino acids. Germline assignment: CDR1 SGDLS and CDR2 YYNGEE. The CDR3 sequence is CASSVGAGKDEQYF. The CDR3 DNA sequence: TGTGCCAGCAGCGTAGGGGCAGGGAAGGACGAGCAGTACTTC.

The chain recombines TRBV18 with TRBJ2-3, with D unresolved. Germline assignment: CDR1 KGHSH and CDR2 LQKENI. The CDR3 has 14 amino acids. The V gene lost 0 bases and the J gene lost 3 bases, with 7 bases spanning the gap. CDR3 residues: CASSPPGVTDTQYF. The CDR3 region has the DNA TGTGCCAGCTCACCACCCGGAGTAACAGATACGCAGTATTTT.

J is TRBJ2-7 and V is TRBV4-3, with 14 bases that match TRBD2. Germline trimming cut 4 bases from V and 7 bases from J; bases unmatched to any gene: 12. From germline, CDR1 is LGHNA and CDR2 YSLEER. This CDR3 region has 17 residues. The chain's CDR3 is CASSPAGGTSGSYEQYF. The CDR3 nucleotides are TGCGCCAGCAGCCCCGCTGGCGGGACTAGCGGGAGTTATGAGCAGTACTTC.

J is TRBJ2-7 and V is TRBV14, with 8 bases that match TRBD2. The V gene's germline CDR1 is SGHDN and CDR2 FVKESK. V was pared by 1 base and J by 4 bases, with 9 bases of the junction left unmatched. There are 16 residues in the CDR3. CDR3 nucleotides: TGTGCCAGCAGCCAAGTCGCCGGGACTAGTGGGTACGAGCAGTACTTC. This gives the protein CASSQVAGTSGYEQYF.

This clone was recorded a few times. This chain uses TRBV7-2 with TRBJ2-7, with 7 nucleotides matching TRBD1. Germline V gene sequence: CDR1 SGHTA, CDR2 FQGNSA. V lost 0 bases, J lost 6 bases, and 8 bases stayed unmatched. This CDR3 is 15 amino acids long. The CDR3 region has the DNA TGTGCCAGCAGCTTAGCTAGGGGGCTCGGCGGCGAGCAGTACTTC. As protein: CASSLARGLGGEQYF.

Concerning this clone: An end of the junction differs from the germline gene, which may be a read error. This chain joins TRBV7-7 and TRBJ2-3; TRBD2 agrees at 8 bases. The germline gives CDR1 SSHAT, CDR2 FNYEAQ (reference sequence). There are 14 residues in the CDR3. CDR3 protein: CASSPGTGGDTQYF. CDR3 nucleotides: TGTGCTAGCAGCCCCGGGACGGGGGGGGATACGCAGTATTTT.

CDR3 sequence: CASSSTSGRALGSRQFF. CDR3 nucleotide sequence: TGTGCCAGCAGCTCCACTAGCGGGAGGGCCCTCGGTTCACGGCAGTTCTTC. The V call is TRBV7-3, the J call TRBJ2-1; 13 bases line up with TRBD2. The CDR3 runs 17 residues. Germline V gene lookup returns CDR1 SGHTA and CDR2 FQGTGA. The V and J ends lost 4 bases and 12 bases, in that order; junction bases with no gene match: 15.

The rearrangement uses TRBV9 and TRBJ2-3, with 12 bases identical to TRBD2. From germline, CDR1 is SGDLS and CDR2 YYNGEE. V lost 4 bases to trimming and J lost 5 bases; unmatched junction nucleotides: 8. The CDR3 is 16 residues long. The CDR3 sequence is CASSPRTSGAGDTQYF. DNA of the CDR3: TGTGCCAGCAGCCCCCGGACTAGCGGGGCGGGAGATACGCAGTATTTT. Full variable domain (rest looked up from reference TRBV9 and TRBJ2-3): DSGVTQTPKHLITATGQRVTLRCSPRSGDLSVYWYQQSLDQGLQFLIQYYNGEERAKGNILERFSAQQFPDLHSELNLSSLELGDSALYFCASSPRTSGAGDTQYFGPGTRLTVL.

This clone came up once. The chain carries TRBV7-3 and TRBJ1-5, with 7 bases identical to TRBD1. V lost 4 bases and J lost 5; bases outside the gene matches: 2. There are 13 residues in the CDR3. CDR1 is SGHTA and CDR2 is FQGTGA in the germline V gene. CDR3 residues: CASSSDRDQPQHF. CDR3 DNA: TGTGCCAGCAGCTCAGACAGGGATCAGCCCCAGCATTTT.